This T cell receptor (beta chain) derives from a study of OX40 agonist ivuxolimab in advanced cancers. Broadly, across the study: Ivuxolimab, which targeted the costimulatory receptor OX40 (CD134), was an agonistic, fully human IgG2 monoclonal antibody. Intravenous ivuxolimab was administered to patients every 2 weeks at six dose levels: 0.01, 0.1, 0.3, 1.5, 3 and 10 mg/kg. Of the approximately 54 dose-escalation patients, hepatocellular carcinoma was present in approximately 20, melanoma in approximately 15, renal cell carcinoma in 9 and head and neck cancer in 9. In the dose-escalation cohort, 75% to 90% of patients were male, and the mean age was 60 years with a range of roughly 20 to 85. Prior anti-PD-1, anti-PD-L1 or anti-CTLA-4 therapy was permitted, and about two fifths of dose-escalation patients had received checkpoint inhibitors. Partial responses were achieved by three dose-escalation patients, of whom one had hepatocellular carcinoma and two had cutaneous melanoma. Peripheral TCRbeta sequencing aimed to test whether ivuxolimab altered TCR sequence diversity and caused clonal T-cell expansion. The paper covers the monotherapy dose-escalation part of the phase I ivuxolimab trial, which included N ≈ 54 patients.

Genomic DNA was extracted from sorted cells for sequencing of the TCRbeta CDR3 region. The immunoSEQ Assay was used to sequence the TCRbeta CDR3 regions. TCRdb re-hosts the immuneACCESS table, in-frame sequences only. Its copies lack some clones; in the studies checked, an unresolved V gene accounts for under half of them, and the cause for the rest is not known. The sample table contains some 58,000 clones; only one count was recorded for roughly 89% of them. The ten top clones hold around 0.56% of the sample. Patients with a history of autoimmune disease or receiving systemic immunosuppression were excluded from the trial. Peripheral blood for TCR sequencing was drawn from every dose cohort at baseline, at cycle 4 day 1 and at cycle 7 day 1. Samples came from an open-label, multicenter, first-in-human phase I dose-escalation trial of ivuxolimab. Adults with locally advanced or metastatic melanoma, renal cell, hepatocellular, or head and neck squamous cell carcinoma were enrolled in the trial. Before TCR sequencing, CD4+ and CD8+ T cells were separately sorted from peripheral blood.

The V end loses 6 bases and the J end loses 0 bases, and a stretch of 11 bases separates them. The CDR3, from cysteine to phenylalanine, totals 14 residues. Of the read, only the CDR3 DNA is kept; its 42 bases are in frame from base 1. According to the germline V gene (reference sequence), CDR1 reads PRHDT and CDR2 reads FYEKMQ. Overall study results and their limits: Which antigens the clonally expanded peripheral T cells were specific for was not determined. Low levels of normalized T-cell clonal expansion were also shown by some nonresponding patients. In partial responders in the 0.1-3.0 mg/kg groups, normalized peripheral clonal expansion was found to be among the lowest, especially among CD8+ T cells. On average, CD8+ T cells showed more expanded clones than CD4+ T cells after ivuxolimab. At doses from 0.1 to 3.0 mg/kg, clonal expansion was seen in both CD4+ and CD8+ blood T cells between baseline and week 6.

With respect to this clone: Its antigen is unknown. It has no much larger one-base neighbor in the sample; base qualities were not kept.

The clonotype comes from an adult with an advanced solid tumor such as melanoma, head and neck, liver or kidney cancer. The rearranged chain carries TRBV13 and TRBJ1-2; the D gene cannot be named for sure. The sequenced sample was CD4+ or CD8+ T cells sorted from blood, obtained in a trial of the OX40 agonist ivuxolimab. The CDR3 reads as follows: CASRTPAANYGYTF. The DNA reads TGTGCCAGCAGGACCCCGGCGGCTAACTATGGCTACACCTTC.